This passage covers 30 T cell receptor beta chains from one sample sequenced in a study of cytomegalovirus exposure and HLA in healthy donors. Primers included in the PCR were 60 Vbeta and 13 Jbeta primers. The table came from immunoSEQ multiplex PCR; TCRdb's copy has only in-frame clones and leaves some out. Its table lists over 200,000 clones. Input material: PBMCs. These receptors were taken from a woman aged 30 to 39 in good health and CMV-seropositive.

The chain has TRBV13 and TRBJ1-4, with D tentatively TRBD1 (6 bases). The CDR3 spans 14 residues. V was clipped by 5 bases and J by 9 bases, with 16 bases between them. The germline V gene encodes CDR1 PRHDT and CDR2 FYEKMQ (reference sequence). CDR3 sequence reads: CASSPSTGAKKLFF. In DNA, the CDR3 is TGTGCCAGCAGCCCCTCGACAGGAGCTAAAAAACTGTTTTTT.

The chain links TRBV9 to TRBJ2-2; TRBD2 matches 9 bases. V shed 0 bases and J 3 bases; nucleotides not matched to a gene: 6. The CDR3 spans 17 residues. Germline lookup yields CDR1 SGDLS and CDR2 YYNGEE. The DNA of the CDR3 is TGTGCCAGCAGCGTAGGGATAGCGGGGGCCCACACCGGGGAGCTGTTTTTT. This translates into CASSVGIAGAHTGELFF. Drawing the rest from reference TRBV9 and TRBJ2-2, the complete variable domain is DSGVTQTPKHLITATGQRVTLRCSPRSGDLSVYWYQQSLDQGLQFLIQYYNGEERAKGNILERFSAQQFPDLHSELNLSSLELGDSALYFCASSVGIAGAHTGELFFGEGSRLTVL.

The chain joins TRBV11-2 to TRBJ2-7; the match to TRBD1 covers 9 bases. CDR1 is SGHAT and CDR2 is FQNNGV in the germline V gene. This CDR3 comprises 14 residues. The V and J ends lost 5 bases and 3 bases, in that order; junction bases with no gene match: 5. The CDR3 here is CASSKSGQGYEQYF. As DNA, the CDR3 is TGTGCCAGCAGCAAATCGGGACAGGGCTACGAGCAGTACTTC.

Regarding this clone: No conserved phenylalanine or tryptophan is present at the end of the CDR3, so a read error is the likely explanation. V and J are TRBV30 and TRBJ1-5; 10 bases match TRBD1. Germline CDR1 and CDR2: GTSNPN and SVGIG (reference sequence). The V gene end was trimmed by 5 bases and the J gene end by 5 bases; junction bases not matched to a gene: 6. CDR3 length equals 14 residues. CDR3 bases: TGTGCCTGGTCCCTTGGGACAGGGGATCAGCCCCAGCATTGT. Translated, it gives CAWSLGTGDQPQHC.

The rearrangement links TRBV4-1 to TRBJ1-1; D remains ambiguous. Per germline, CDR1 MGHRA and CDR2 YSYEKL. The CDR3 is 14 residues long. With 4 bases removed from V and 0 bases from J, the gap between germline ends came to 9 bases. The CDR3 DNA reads TGCGCCAGCAGCCTACGACTGGTGAACACTGAAGCTTTCTTT. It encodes CASSLRLVNTEAFF.

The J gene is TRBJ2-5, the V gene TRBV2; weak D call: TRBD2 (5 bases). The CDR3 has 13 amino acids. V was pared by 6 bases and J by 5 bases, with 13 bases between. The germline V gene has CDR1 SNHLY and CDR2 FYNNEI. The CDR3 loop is CASSKEGGETQYF. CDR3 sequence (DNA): TGTGCCAGCAGCAAAGAGGGTGGGGAGACCCAGTACTTC.

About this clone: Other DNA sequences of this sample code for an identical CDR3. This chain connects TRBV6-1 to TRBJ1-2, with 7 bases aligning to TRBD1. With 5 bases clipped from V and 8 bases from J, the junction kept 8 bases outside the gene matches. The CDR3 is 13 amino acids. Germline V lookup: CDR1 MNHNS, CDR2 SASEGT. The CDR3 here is CASSTTGSYGYTF. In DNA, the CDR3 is TGTGCCAGCAGTACGACAGGGTCTTACGGCTACACCTTC.

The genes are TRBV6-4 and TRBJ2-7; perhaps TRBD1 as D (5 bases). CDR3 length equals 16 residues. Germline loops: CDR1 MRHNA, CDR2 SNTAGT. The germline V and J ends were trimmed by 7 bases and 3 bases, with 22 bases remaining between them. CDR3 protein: CASKQVRAGPLYEQYF. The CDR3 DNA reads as TGTGCCAGCAAACAAGTCCGAGCAGGGCCTCTCTACGAGCAGTACTTC.

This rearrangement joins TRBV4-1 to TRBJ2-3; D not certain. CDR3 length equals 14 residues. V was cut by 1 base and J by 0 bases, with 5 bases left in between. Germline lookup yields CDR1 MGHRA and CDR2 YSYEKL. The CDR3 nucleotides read TGCGCCAGCAGCCAAGTCGGGAGCACAGATACGCAGTATTTT. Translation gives CASSQVGSTDTQYF.

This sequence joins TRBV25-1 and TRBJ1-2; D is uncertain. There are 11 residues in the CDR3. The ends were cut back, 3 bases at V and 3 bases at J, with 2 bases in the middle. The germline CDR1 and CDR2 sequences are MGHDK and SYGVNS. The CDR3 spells CASSDYYGYTF. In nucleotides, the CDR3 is TGTGCCAGCAGTGACTACTATGGCTACACCTTC.

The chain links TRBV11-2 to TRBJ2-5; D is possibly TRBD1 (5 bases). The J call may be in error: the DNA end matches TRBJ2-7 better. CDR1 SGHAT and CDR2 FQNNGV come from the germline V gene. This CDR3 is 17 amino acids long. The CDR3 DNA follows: TGTGCCAGCAGCTTATTCGCGTCAGGGATCTACTCCTACGAGCAGTACTTC. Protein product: CASSLFASGIYSYEQYF.

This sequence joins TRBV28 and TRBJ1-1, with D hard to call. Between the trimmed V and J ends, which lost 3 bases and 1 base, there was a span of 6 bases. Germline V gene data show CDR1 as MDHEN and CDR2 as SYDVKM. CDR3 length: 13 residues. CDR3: CASSLSQNTEAFF. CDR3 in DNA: TGTGCCAGCAGTTTGAGTCAGAACACTGAAGCTTTCTTT. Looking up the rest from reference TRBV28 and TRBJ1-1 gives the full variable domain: DVKVTQSSRYLVKRTGEKVFLECVQDMDHENMFWYRQDPGLGLRLIYFSYDVKMKEKGDIPEGYSVSREKKERFSLILESASTNQTSMYLCASSLSQNTEAFFGQGTRLTVV.

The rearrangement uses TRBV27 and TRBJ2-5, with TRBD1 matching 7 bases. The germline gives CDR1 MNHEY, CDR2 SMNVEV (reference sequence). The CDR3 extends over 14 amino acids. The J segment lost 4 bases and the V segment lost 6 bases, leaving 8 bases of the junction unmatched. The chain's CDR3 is CASRFLGDRETQYF. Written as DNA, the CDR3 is TGTGCCAGCAGATTTTTGGGGGACAGAGAGACCCAGTACTTC.

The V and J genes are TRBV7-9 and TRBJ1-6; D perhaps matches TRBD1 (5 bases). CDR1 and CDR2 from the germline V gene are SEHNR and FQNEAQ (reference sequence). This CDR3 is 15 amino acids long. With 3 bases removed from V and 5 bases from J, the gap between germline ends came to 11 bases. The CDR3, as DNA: TGTGCCAGCAGCTTCCGGGGGGGGAATAATTCACCCCTCCACTTT. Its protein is CASSFRGGNNSPLHF.

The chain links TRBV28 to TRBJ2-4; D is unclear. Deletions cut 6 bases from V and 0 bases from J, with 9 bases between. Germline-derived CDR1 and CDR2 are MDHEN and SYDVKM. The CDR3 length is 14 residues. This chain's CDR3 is CASSRSIAKNIQYF. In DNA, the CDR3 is TGTGCCAGCAGCCGGAGCATAGCCAAAAACATTCAGTACTTC.

The CDR3 spells CSVAGTGGGYGYTF. In DNA, the CDR3 is TGCAGCGTCGCCGGGACAGGGGGGGGCTATGGCTACACCTTC. The gene calls are TRBV29-1 and TRBJ1-2; 11 bases line up with TRBD1. The J segment lost 4 bases and the V segment lost 6 bases, leaving 7 bases of the junction unmatched. Germline CDR1 and CDR2: SQVTM and ANQGSEA. This CDR3 spans 14 amino acids.

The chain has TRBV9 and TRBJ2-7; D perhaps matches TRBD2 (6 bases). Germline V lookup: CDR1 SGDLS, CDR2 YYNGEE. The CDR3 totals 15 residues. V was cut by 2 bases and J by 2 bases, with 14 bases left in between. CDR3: CASSVGGAVPYEQYF. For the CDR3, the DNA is TGTGCCAGCAGCGTCGGAGGGGCCGTGCCCTACGAGCAGTACTTC.

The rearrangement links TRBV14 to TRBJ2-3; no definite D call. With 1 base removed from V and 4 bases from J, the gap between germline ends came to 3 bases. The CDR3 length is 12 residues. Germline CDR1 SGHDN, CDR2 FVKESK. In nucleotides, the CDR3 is TGTGCCAGCAGCCAAGGAGCAGATACGCAGTATTTT. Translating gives CASSQGADTQYF.

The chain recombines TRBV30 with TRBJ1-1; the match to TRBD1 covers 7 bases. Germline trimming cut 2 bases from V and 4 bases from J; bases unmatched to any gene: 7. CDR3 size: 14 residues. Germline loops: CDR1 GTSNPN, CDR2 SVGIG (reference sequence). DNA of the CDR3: TGTGCCTGGAGTCTACAGGGGATGATCACTGAAGCTTTCTTT. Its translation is CAWSLQGMITEAFF.

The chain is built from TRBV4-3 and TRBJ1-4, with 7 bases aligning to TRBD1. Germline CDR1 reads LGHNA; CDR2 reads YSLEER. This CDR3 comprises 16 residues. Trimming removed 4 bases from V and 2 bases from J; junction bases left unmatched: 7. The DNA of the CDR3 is TGCGCCAGCAGCCCAAGTAACAGGGGTACTAATGAAAAACTGTTTTTT. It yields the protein CASSPSNRGTNEKLFF.

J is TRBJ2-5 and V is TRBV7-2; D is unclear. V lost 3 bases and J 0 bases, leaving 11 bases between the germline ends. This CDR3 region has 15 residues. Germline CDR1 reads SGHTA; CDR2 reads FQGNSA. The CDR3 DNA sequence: TGTGCCAGCAGCTTGTCCTTCCCGTACCAAGAGACCCAGTACTTC. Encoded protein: CASSLSFPYQETQYF.

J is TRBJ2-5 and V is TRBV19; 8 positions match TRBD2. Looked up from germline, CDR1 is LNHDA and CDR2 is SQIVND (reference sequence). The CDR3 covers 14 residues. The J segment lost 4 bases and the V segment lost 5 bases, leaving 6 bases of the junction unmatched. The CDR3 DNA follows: TGTGCCAGTAGTTCAAGCGGGAGCCGAGAGACCCAGTACTTC. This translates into CASSSSGSRETQYF.

In DNA form, the CDR3 reads TGTGCCAGCAGTGAATTCCCTAGCGGCGAGCAGTACTTC. This encodes CASSEFPSGEQYF. The chain recombines TRBV2 with TRBJ2-7; 7 bases are shared with TRBD2. Trimming removed 2 bases from V and 6 bases from J; junction bases left unmatched: 4. Germline V gene lookup returns CDR1 SNHLY and CDR2 FYNNEI. The length of the CDR3 is 13 residues.

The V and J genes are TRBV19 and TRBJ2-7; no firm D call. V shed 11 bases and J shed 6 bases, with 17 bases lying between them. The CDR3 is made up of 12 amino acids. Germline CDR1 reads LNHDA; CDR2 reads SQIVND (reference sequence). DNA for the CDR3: TGTGCCGTAACTCTCGTCTCTGGCGAGCAGTACTTC. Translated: CAVTLVSGEQYF. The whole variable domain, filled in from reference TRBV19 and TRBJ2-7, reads DGGITQSPKYLFRKEGQNVTLSCEQNLNHDAMYWYRQDPGQGLRLIYYSQIVNDFQKGDIAEGYSVSREKKESFPLTVTSAQKNPTAFYLCAVTLVSGEQYFGPGTRLTVT.

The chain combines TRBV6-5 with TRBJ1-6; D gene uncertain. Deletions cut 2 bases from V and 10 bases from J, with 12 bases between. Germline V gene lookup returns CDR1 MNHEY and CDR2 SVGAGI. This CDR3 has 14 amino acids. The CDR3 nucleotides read TGTGCCAGCAGTTACGAGGGCAGCGTCTCACCCCTCCACTTT. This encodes CASSYEGSVSPLHF.

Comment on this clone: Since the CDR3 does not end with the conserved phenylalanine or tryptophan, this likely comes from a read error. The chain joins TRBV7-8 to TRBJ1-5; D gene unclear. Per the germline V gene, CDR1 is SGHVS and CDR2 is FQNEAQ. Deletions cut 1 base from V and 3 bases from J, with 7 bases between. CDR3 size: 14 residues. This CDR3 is CASSLERNNQPQHL. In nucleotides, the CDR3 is TGTGCCAGCAGCTTAGAGAGGAACAATCAGCCCCAGCATCTT.

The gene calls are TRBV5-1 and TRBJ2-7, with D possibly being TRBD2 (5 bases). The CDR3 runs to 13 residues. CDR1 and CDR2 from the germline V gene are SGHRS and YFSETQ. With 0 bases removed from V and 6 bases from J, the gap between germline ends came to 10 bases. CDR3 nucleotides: TGCGCCAGCAGCTTGGCAAGGGAGCCCGAGCAGTACTTC. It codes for CASSLAREPEQYF. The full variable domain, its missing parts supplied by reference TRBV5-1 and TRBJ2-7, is KAGVTQTPRYLIKTRGQQVTLSCSPISGHRSVSWYQQTPGQGLQFLFEYFSETQRNKGNFPGRFSGRQFSNSRSEMNVSTLELGDSALYLCASSLAREPEQYFGPGTRLTVT.

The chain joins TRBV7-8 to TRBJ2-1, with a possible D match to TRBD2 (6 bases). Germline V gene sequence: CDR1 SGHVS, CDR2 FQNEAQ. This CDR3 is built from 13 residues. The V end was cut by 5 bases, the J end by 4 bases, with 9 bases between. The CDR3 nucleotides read TGTGCCAGCAGCGGAGGGTATTACAATGAGCAGTTCTTC. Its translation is CASSGGYYNEQFF.

The CDR3: CSVEEPGFYTIYF. DNA of the CDR3: TGCAGCGTTGAAGAGCCGGGGTTCTACACCATATATTTT. The chain joins TRBV29-1 to TRBJ1-3; D remains unclear. V lost 0 bases to trimming and J lost 8 bases, with 11 bases between them. Germline CDR1 and CDR2: SQVTM and ANQGSEA. This CDR3 is 13 amino acids long.

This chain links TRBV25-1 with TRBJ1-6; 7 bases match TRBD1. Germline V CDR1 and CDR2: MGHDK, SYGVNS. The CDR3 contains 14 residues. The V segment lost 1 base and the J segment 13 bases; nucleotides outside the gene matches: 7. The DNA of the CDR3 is TGTGCCAGCAGTGAATTGTTAAGGGGGCTCCCCCTCCACTTT. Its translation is CASSELLRGLPLHF.